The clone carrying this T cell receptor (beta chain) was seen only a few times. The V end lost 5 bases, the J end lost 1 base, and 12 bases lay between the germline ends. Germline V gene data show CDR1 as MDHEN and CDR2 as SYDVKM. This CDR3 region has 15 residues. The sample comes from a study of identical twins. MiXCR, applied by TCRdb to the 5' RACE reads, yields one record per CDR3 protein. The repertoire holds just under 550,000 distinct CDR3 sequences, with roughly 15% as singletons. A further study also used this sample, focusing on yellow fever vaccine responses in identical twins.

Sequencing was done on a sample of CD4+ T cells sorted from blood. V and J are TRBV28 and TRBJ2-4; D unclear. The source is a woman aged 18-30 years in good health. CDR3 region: CASSTRVRAKNIQYF. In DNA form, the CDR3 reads TGTGCCAGCAGTACAAGAGTCAGGGCCAAAAACATTCAGTACTTC.